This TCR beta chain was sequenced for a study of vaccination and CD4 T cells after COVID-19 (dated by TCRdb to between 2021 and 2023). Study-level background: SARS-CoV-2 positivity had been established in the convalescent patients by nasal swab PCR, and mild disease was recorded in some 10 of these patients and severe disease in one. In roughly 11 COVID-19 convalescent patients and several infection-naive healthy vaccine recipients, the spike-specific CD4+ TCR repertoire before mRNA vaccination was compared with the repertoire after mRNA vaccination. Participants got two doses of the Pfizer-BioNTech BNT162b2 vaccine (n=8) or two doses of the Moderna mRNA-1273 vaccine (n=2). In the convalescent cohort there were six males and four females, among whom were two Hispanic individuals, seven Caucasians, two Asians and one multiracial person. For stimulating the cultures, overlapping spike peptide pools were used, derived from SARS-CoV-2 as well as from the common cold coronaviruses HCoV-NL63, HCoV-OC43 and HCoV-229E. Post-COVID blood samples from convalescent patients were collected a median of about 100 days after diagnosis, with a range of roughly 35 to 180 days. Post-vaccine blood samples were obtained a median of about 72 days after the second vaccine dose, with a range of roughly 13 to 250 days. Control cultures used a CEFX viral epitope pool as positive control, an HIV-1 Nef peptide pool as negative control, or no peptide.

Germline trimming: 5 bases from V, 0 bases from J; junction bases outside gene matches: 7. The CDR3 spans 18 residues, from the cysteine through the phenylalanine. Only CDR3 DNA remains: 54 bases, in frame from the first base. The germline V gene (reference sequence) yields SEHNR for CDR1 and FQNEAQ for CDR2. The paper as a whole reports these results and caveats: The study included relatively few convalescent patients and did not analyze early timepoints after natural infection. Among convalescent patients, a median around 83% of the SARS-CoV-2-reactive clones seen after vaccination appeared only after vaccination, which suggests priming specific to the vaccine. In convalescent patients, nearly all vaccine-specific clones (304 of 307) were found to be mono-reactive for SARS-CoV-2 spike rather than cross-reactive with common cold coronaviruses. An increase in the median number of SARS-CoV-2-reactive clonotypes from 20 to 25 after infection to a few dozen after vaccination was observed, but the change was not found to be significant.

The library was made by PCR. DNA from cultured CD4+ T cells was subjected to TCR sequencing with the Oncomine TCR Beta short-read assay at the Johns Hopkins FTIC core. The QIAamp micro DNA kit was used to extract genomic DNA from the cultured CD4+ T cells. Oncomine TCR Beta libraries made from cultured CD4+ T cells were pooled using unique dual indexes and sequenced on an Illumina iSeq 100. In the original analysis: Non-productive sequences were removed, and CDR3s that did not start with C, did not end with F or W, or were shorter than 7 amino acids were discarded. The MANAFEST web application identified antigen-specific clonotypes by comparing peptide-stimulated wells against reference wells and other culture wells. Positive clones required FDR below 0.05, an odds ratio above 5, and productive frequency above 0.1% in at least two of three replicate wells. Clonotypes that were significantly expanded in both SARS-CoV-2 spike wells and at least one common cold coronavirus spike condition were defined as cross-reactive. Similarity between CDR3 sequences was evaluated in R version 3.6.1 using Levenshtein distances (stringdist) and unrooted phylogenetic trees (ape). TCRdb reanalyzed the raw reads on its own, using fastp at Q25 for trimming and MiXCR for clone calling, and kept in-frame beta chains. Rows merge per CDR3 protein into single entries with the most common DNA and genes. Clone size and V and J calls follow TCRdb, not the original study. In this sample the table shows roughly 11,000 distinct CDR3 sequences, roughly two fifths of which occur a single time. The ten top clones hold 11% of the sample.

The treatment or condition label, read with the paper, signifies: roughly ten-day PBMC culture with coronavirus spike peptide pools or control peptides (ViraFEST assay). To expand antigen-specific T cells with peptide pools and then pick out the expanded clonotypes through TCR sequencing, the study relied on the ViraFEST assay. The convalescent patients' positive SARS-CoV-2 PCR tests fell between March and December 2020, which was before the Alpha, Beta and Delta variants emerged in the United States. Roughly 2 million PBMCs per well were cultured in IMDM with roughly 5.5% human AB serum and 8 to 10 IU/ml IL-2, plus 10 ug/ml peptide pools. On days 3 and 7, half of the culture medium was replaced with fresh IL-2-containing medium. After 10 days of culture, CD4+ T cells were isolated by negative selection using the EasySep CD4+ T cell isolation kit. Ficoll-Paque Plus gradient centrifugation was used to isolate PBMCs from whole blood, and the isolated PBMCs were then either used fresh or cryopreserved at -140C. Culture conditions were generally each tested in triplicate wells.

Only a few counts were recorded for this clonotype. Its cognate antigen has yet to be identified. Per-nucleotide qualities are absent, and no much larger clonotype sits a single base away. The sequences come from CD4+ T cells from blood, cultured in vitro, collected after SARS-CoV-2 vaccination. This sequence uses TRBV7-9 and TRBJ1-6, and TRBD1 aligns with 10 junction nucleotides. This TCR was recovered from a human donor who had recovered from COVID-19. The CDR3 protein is CASSQDRGPDSYNSPLHF. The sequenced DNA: TGTGCCAGCAGCCAAGACAGGGGGCCAGACTCCTATAATTCACCCCTCCACTTT.